This is a list of T cell receptor beta chains from one sample in a study of blood T cell repertoires in COVID-19. Sequenced by immunoSEQ multiplex PCR; TCRdb stores in-frame clones only, minus some. The sample holds about 480,000 clones; approximately 89% are singletons and the top ten take roughly 1%. Input material: peripheral blood. The receptors originated from a man between 18 and 35 years old with COVID-19, enrolled during active disease. Both conserved end residues are part of each CDR3. A D gene is named only where the DNA matches it firmly.

j_gene	v_gene	d_gene	len	CDR3aa	CDR3nt
TRBJ2-7	TRBV13	-	15	CASSQGHTGSYEQYF	TGTGCCAGCAGTCAGGGGCATACCGGCTCCTACGAGCAGTACTTC
TRBJ2-1	TRBV11-2	TRBD1	13	CASSFNRGGEQFF	TGTGCCAGCAGCTTCAACAGGGGCGGTGAGCAGTTCTTC
TRBJ2-2	TRBV7-6	-	14	CASSPLTETGELFF	TGTGCCAGCAGTCCCCTGACTGAGACCGGGGAGCTGTTTTTT
TRBJ2-7	TRBV5-6	TRBD2	14	CASSLWTSSYEQYF	TGTGCCAGCAGCTTGTGGACTAGCTCCTACGAGCAGTACTTC
TRBJ1-6	TRBV30	TRBD1	14	CAWRPGQGNSPLHF	TGTGCCTGGAGACCGGGACAGGGTAATTCACCCCTCCACTTT
TRBJ2-1	TRBV7-6	TRBD1	14	CASSGGDREGKQFF	TGTGCCAGCAGCGGCGGGGACAGGGAAGGCAAGCAGTTCTTC
TRBJ1-2	TRBV9	-	14	CASRETQGSYGYTF	TGTGCCAGCAGGGAGACTCAGGGAAGCTATGGCTACACCTTC
TRBJ2-5	TRBV5-1	-	14	CATRSVTYQETQYF	TGCGCCACCCGTAGCGTCACGTACCAAGAGACCCAGTACTTC
TRBJ1-5	TRBV2	-	17	CASSEGVTALSNQPQHF	TGTGCCAGCAGTGAAGGGGTGACAGCTCTTAGCAATCAGCCCCAGCATTTT
TRBJ2-2	TRBV14	-	16	CASSQAHGGRAGELFF	TGTGCCAGCAGCCAAGCCCATGGGGGCAGGGCCGGGGAGCTGTTTTTT
TRBJ2-7	TRBV4-2	TRBD2	14	CASSQLAGSYEQYF	TGTGCCAGCAGCCAACTAGCGGGAAGTTACGAGCAGTACTTC
TRBJ2-7	TRBV4-1	TRBD2	14	CASSQLLAGNEQYF	TGCGCCAGCAGCCAGTTGCTAGCGGGGAACGAGCAGTACTTC
TRBJ2-5	TRBV5-5	-	14	CASSFGGFQETQYF	TGTGCCAGCAGCTTTGGGGGCTTCCAAGAGACCCAGTACTTC
TRBJ2-3	TRBV2	-	11	CASRAGDTQYF	TGTGCCAGCAGGGCTGGAGATACGCAGTATTTT
TRBJ2-7	TRBV6-1	-	13	CASSESVSYEQYF	TGTGCCAGCAGTGAATCGGTCTCCTACGAGCAGTACTTC
TRBJ2-4	TRBV19	TRBD1	16	CASSIDTGTAKNIQYF	TGTGCCAGTAGTATAGATACCGGGACAGCAAAAAACATTCAGTACTTC